Each of the 2 T cell receptor beta chains below was sequenced from the same sample in a study of blood T cell repertoires in COVID-19. Profiled with immunoSEQ multiplex PCR; TCRdb holds only in-frame clones, not every one. The table shows 250,000 to 350,000 clones, with roughly nine tenths occurring only once. The sequencing sample was made of PBMCs or T cells enriched from blood (not recorded which). The receptors originated from a woman between 25 and 40 years old who had recovered from COVID-19.

The chain uses TRBV28 and TRBJ2-1, with D possibly TRBD2 on 6 matching bases. The CDR3 has 15 residues. Looked up from germline, CDR1 is MDHEN and CDR2 is SYDVKM. Between the trimmed V and J ends, which lost 6 bases and 3 bases, there was a span of 15 bases. CDR3 DNA sequence: TGTGCCAGCAGCCCCTCTACGGGGGTCTACAATGAGCAGTTCTTC. It translates to CASSPSTGVYNEQFF.

The chain has TRBV30 and TRBJ2-3, with D maybe TRBD2 (5 bases). Trimming cost V 6 bases and J 2 bases, with 12 bases left between them. The germline gives CDR1 GTSNPN, CDR2 SVGIG (reference sequence). The CDR3 is made up of 13 amino acids. CDR3 loop: CACSGSDTDTQYF. CDR3 sequence (DNA): TGTGCCTGTTCGGGGTCCGACACAGATACGCAGTATTTT.